The clone carrying this TCR beta chain showed up many times. J lost 2 bases, V lost 10 bases, and 10 bases had no gene match. Germline V lookup: CDR1 SGHTA, CDR2 FQGNSA. This CDR3 has 15 amino acids. These data originate in a study of human T cells and chemical hapten exposure. Overall study context: An area of 2 cm by approximately 2 cm on upper inner arm skin received 2% DPC for sensitization.

In the original analysis: There were a median of roughly 100,000 TCRs per sample, with a range from roughly 20,000 to 750,000. Each CDR3 protein gets one entry after TCRdb re-called the RACE reads with MiXCR. The V and J calls and clone size are TCRdb's, not the authors'. The sample lists roughly 380,000 distinct CDR3 sequences, approximately 5% occurring once. Noted time point: pre-sensitization, week 0. Specified treatment: therapeutic diphenylcyclopropenone sensitization with weekly scalp DPC. The gene calls are TRBV7-2 and TRBJ2-3; 9 bases are a match to TRBD2. Sequenced here: whole blood, sampled in connection with sensitization to the hapten diphenylcyclopropenone (DPC). The receptor was isolated from a woman aged 45 to 65 with alopecia areata. Some clones in this sample may be carry-over from other donors' samples. The CDR3 DNA reads TGTGCCATCGGGACTAGCTTGGGAACCACAGATACGCAGTATTTT. The encoded protein is CAIGTSLGTTDTQYF. The full variable domain, rest sourced from reference TRBV7-2 and TRBJ2-3, is GAGVSQSPSNKVTEKGKDVELRCDPISGHTALYWYRQSLGQGLEFLIYFQGNSAPDKSGLPSDRFSAERTGGSVSTLTIQRTQQEDSAVYLCAIGTSLGTTDTQYFGPGTRLTVL.